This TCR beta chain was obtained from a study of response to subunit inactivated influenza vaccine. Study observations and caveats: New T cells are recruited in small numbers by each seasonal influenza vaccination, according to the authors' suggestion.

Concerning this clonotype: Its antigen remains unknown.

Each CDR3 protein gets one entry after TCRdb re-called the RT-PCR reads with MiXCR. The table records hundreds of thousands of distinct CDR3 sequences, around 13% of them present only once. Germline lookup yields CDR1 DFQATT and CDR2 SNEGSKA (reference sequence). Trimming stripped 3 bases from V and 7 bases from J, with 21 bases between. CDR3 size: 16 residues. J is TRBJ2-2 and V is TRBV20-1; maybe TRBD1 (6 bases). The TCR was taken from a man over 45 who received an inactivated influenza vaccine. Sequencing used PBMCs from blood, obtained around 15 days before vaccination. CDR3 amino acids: CSARDTGIGNVGELFF. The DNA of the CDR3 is TGCAGTGCTAGGGACACAGGGATCGGGAACGTCGGGGAGCTGTTTTTT.